Listed below are T cell receptor beta chains from one sample, sequenced in a study of blood T cell repertoires in COVID-19. Profiling relied on immunoSEQ multiplex PCR, and the TCRdb table lists in-frame clones only, not all of them. Here the sample spans 150,000 to 200,000 clones, about 85% being singletons. The material sequenced was peripheral blood. The receptors shown here come from a woman between 40 and 50 years old with COVID-19, enrolled during active disease. CDR3s include the opening cysteine and the closing phenylalanine or tryptophan. The D gene is left open where the match is weak. Not every row has a clone size; where given, it reads once, few, many or a size class.

d_call: .
clone_size: .
v_call: TRBV10-3
j_call: TRBJ1-1
cdr3_nt: TGTGCCATCACCGAGCGGGTGAACACTGAAGCTTTCTTT
cdr3_aa: CAITERVNTEAFF

d_call: TRBD1
clone_size: .
v_call: TRBV10-3
j_call: TRBJ2-7
cdr3_nt: TGTGCCATAGGACAGGGGGCCGGGGCCTACGAGCAGTACTTC
cdr3_aa: CAIGQGAGAYEQYF

d_call: TRBD2
clone_size: .
v_call: TRBV24-1
j_call: TRBJ2-1
cdr3_nt: TGTGCCACCAGTATCGAACTAGCGGGAGGTCAAAATGAGCAGTTCTTC
cdr3_aa: CATSIELAGGQNEQFF

d_call: .
clone_size: .
v_call: TRBV30
j_call: TRBJ1-1
cdr3_nt: TGTGCCTGGAGTGTCTTCGAGGCTACGGACAGCAACACTGAAGCTTTCTTT
cdr3_aa: CAWSVFEATDSNTEAFF

d_call: .
clone_size: .
v_call: TRBV27
j_call: TRBJ2-3
cdr3_nt: TGTGCCAGCAGTCCCCATCTAGCGATATCAGATACGCAGTATTTT
cdr3_aa: CASSPHLAISDTQYF

d_call: .
clone_size: .
v_call: TRBV7-2
j_call: TRBJ1-2
cdr3_nt: TGTGCCAGCAGCTTAGGCGGCTTAAACTATGGCTACACCTTC
cdr3_aa: CASSLGGLNYGYTF

d_call: .
clone_size: .
v_call: TRBV11-3
j_call: TRBJ2-3
cdr3_nt: TGTGCCAGCAGCTACAGGTCTATGACAGATACGCAGTATTTT
cdr3_aa: CASSYRSMTDTQYF

d_call: .
clone_size: .
v_call: TRBV23-1
j_call: TRBJ2-7
cdr3_nt: TGCGCCAGCAGTCACCGCGGGGGCCACTCCTACGAGCAGTACTTC
cdr3_aa: CASSHRGGHSYEQYF

d_call: .
clone_size: many
v_call: TRBV7-9
j_call: TRBJ1-6
cdr3_nt: TGTGCCAGCAGCTTAGGGGGGCATTCACCCCTCCACTTT
cdr3_aa: CASSLGGHSPLHF

d_call: TRBD1
clone_size: .
v_call: TRBV5-1
j_call: TRBJ2-7
cdr3_nt: TGCGCCAGCAGCGTGGGACAGGGATCCTACGAGCAGTACTTC
cdr3_aa: CASSVGQGSYEQYF

d_call: TRBD2
clone_size: many
v_call: TRBV7-6
j_call: TRBJ2-7
cdr3_nt: TGTGCCAGCAGCTTATTTCAAGCGGGGAGGTACGAGCAGTACTTC
cdr3_aa: CASSLFQAGRYEQYF

d_call: .
clone_size: .
v_call: TRBV29-1
j_call: TRBJ2-5
cdr3_nt: TGCAGCGTTCGCGGGTCTACCCCTCAAGAGACCCAGTACTTC
cdr3_aa: CSVRGSTPQETQYF

d_call: .
clone_size: .
v_call: TRBV19
j_call: TRBJ2-5
cdr3_nt: TGTGCCAGTAGTATAGAAGGAGGGAAAGAGACCCAGTACTTC
cdr3_aa: CASSIEGGKETQYF

d_call: .
clone_size: .
v_call: TRBV3-1/TRBV3-2
j_call: TRBJ1-2
cdr3_nt: TGTGCCAGCAGCCAAAACAGGGAAGGCTACACCTTC
cdr3_aa: CASSQNREGYTF

d_call: TRBD1
clone_size: .
v_call: TRBV19
j_call: TRBJ1-2
cdr3_nt: TGTGCCAGTAGTATCCCTTGGACAGGGGAGAATGGCTACACCTTC
cdr3_aa: CASSIPWTGENGYTF

d_call: TRBD2
clone_size: .
v_call: TRBV9
j_call: TRBJ2-7
cdr3_nt: TGTGCCAGCAGCGTAGAACTAGCGAGCGAGCAGTACTTC
cdr3_aa: CASSVELASEQYF

d_call: TRBD1
clone_size: .
v_call: TRBV19
j_call: TRBJ2-2
cdr3_nt: TGTGCCAGTAGGAGACAGGGGACCACCGGGGAGCTGTTTTTT
cdr3_aa: CASRRQGTTGELFF